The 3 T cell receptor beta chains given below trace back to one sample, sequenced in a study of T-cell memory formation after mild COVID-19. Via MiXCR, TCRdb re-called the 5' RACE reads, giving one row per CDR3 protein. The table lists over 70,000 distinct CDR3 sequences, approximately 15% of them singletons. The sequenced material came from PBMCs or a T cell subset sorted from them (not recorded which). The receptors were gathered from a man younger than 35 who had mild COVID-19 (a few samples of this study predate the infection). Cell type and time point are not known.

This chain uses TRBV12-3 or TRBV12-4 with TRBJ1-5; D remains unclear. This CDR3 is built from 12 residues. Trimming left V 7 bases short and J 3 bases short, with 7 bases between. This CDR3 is CASNGNNQPQHF. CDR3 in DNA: TGTGCCAGCAACGGGAACAATCAGCCCCAGCATTTT.

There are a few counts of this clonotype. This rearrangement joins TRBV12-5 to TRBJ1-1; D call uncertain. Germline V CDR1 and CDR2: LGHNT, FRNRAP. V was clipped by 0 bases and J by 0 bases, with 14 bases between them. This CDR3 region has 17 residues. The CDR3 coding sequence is TGTGCTAGTGGTTTGGTACCCCCCCGGGAAATGAACACTGAAGCTTTCTTT. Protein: CASGLVPPREMNTEAFF.

In DNA, the CDR3 is TGTGCCAGCAGCCCGACAGGGGTCTTCACCGGGGAGCTGTTTTTT. Its translation is CASSPTGVFTGELFF. J is TRBJ2-2 and V is TRBV6-2 or TRBV6-3, with 8 nucleotides matching TRBD1. Germline V CDR1 and CDR2: MNHEY, SVGEGT. The V and J ends lost 6 bases and 4 bases, in that order; junction bases with no gene match: 7. The CDR3 length is 15 residues.